This T cell receptor (beta chain) is from a study of response to subunit inactivated influenza vaccine. Study-wide results and caveats: Each seasonal influenza vaccination, the authors suggested, recruits few new T cells.

V lost 1 base and J 1 base, leaving 25 bases between the germline ends. This CDR3 is 20 amino acids long. Concerning this clonotype itself: No antigen is known for it.

Using its own MiXCR run on the RT-PCR reads, TCRdb lists one record per CDR3 protein. The repertoire has under 800,000 distinct CDR3 sequences, over 11% of them found once; the top ten carry 6% to 8%. The input for sequencing was PBMCs from blood, taken about 14 days before vaccination. The rearrangement links TRBV12-3 or TRBV12-4 to TRBJ1-1; no clear D gene. The source is a man in his fifties or sixties who received an inactivated influenza vaccine. CDR3 protein: CASSLVGVWANSGPNTEAFF. The DNA of the CDR3 is TGTGCCAGCAGTTTAGTCGGGGTCTGGGCGAACAGTGGGCCGAACACTGAAGCTTTCTTT.